This TCR beta chain is from a study of T cell clonality in common variable immunodeficiency. Profiled with immunoSEQ multiplex PCR; TCRdb holds only in-frame clones, not every one. The sample holds about 52,000 clones, and no clone turns up only once. The CDR3 is made up of 15 amino acids. Trimming left V 6 bases short and J 0 bases short, with 15 bases between. Germline V gives CDR1 LNHDA, CDR2 SQIVND (reference sequence). This clone was counted many times. The read comes to an end 3 residues before the CDR3 does, leaving the germline J gene to fill in the end. This receptor was taken from a person aged 18 to 75 in good health. V and J are TRBV19 and TRBJ2-7, with D maybe TRBD2 (6 bases). Input material: peripheral blood mononuclear cells. The chain's CDR3 is CASRSGDVGSYEQYF. The covered CDR3 bases are TGTGCCAGTAGATCGGGGGACGTGGGCTCCTACGAG.